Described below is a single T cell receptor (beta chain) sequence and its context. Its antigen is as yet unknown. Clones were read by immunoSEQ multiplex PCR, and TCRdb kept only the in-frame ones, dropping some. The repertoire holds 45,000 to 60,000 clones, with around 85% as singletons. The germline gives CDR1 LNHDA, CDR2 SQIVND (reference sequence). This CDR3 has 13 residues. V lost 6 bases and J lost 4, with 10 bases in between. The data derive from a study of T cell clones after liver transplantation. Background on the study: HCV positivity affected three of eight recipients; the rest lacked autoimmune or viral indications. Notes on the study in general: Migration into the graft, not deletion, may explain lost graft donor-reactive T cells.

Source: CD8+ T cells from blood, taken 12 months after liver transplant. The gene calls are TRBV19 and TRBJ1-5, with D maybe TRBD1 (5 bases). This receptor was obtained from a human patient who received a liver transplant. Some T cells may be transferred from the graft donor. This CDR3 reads CASRQGGNQPQHF. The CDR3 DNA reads TGTGCCAGTAGGCAGGGTGGAAATCAGCCCCAGCATTTT.